A single sample gave rise to the 7 T cell receptor beta chains below, sequenced in a study of cytomegalovirus exposure and HLA in healthy donors. PCR involved 60 Vbeta and 13 Jbeta primers. TCRdb's table, derived via immunoSEQ multiplex PCR, lists solely in-frame clones and lacks some. Here the sample spans more than 150,000 clones, roughly 77% being singletons. Sequenced input: PBMCs. These receptors all stem from a woman aged 40 to 50 in good health and CMV-seropositive.

This clone has only a few counts. The genes are TRBV7-6 and TRBJ2-7; 14 bases line up with TRBD2. CDR1 and CDR2 (germline): SGHVS, FNYEAQ. The CDR3 extends over 16 amino acids. The J segment lost 5 bases and the V segment lost 5 bases, leaving 8 bases of the junction unmatched. The CDR3 nucleotides read TGTGCCAGCAGCCCCCAGGGACTAGCGGGAGTCAACGAGCAGTACTTC. The encoded protein is CASSPQGLAGVNEQYF.

This clone was detected only once. V usage is TRBV28 and J usage is TRBJ2-5; TRBD1 is a possible D gene (5 bases). Judging by the DNA end, TRBJ2-7 fits better; the J call may be wrong. CDR3 length: 13 amino acids. CDR1 is MDHEN and CDR2 is SYDVKM in the germline V gene. The CDR3 loop is CASSTVGPYEQYF. The CDR3 nucleotides read TGTGCCAGCAGCACTGTGGGGCCCTACGAGCAGTACTTC.

The J gene is TRBJ1-5, the V gene TRBV5-1, with a tentative D call TRBD1 (5 bases). Trimming shortened V by 0 bases and J by 5 bases, and 12 bases separated the two germline ends. Germline V lookup: CDR1 SGHRS, CDR2 YFSETQ. CDR3 length equals 15 residues. The CDR3: CASSLGGGTDQPQHF. As DNA, the CDR3 is TGCGCCAGCAGCTTGGGAGGCGGGACCGATCAGCCCCAGCATTTT. The full variable domain, in which reference TRBV5-1 and TRBJ1-5 provide the parts outside the CDR3, is KAGVTQTPRYLIKTRGQQVTLSCSPISGHRSVSWYQQTPGQGLQFLFEYFSETQRNKGNFPGRFSGRQFSNSRSEMNVSTLELGDSALYLCASSLGGGTDQPQHFGDGTRLSIL.

The chain recombines TRBV4-3 with TRBJ2-3; D remains unclear. This CDR3 contains 16 residues. V lost 1 base and J 0 bases, leaving 11 bases between the germline ends. CDR1 is LGHNA and CDR2 is YSLEER in the germline V gene. As DNA, the CDR3 is TGCGCCAGCAGCCAAGTTACTCAATCTAGCACAGATACGCAGTATTTT. As protein: CASSQVTQSSTDTQYF.

The chain employs TRBV15 and TRBJ1-3; possible D gene TRBD1, 5 bases. CDR1 is LNHNV and CDR2 is YYDKDF in the germline V gene (reference sequence). Trimming removed 0 bases from V and 4 bases from J, with 10 bases in between. This CDR3 spans 15 amino acids. The DNA for the CDR3 is TGTGCCACCAGCAGAGATTTGCGGGGCGGAAACACCATATATTTT. Its translation is CATSRDLRGGNTIYF.

The chain recombines TRBV27 with TRBJ2-3; 8 bases align to TRBD2. V was clipped by 3 bases and J by 6 bases; unmatched bases: 11. CDR1 and CDR2 from the germline V gene are MNHEY and SMNVEV (reference sequence). The CDR3 extends over 16 amino acids. CDR3 nucleotides: TGTGCCAGCAGTTTGCCCAGCGGGAGTGGGCGGGATACGCAGTATTTT. This gives the protein CASSLPSGSGRDTQYF.

The chain joins TRBV6-5 to TRBJ1-1; the D gene is possibly TRBD1 (5 bases). The CDR3 is 13 amino acids. Germline-derived CDR1 and CDR2 are MNHEY and SVGAGI. V was trimmed by 3 bases and J by 3 bases, leaving 8 bases between them. The CDR3 sequence: CASSYGGDTEAFF. The CDR3 DNA follows: TGTGCCAGCAGTTATGGGGGGGACACTGAAGCTTTCTTT.